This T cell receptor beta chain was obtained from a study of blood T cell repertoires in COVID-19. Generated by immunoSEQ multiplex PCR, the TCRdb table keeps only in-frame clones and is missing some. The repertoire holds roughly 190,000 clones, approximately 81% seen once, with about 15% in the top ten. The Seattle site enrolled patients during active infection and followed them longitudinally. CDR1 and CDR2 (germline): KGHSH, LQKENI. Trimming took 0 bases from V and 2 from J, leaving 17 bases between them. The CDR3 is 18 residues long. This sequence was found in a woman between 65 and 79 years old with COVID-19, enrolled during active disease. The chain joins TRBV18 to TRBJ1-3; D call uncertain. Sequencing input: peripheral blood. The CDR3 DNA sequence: TGTGCCAGCTCACCACCGATGGGTGGGAGTCTCACTGGAAACACCATATATTTT. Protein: CASSPPMGGSLTGNTIYF.